These 21 T cell receptor beta chains came from one sample sequenced in a study of T-cell reconstitution after alpha-beta-depleted transplantation in children. TCRbeta library preparation incorporated unique molecular identifiers. Using its own MiXCR run on the PCR reads, TCRdb lists one record per CDR3 protein. The data contain some 290,000 distinct CDR3 sequences, around 25% of them seen just once; the ten biggest clones take up 11%. Sequencing used PBMCs, mostly from graft donor cells, obtained 180 days after TCRalphabeta/CD19-depleted stem cell transplant. These receptors were taken from a male patient younger than 18 who had a stem cell transplant for acute lymphoblastic leukemia, so the T cells may come from the graft donor.

The chain is built from TRBV5-1 and TRBJ2-5, with D possibly matching TRBD1 (6 bases). Germline CDR1 is SGHRS and CDR2 is YFSETQ. The ends were cut back, 1 base at V and 4 bases at J, with 14 bases in the middle. This CDR3 region has 15 residues. This CDR3 reads CASSLSAGVVETQYF. In DNA, the CDR3 is TGCGCCAGCAGCTTGTCAGCAGGGGTGGTAGAGACCCAGTACTTC.

This chain connects TRBV7-3 to TRBJ2-5; unclear D gene. Germline loops: CDR1 SGHTA, CDR2 FQGTGA. The length of the CDR3 is 16 residues. The V end lost 5 bases, the J end lost 2 bases, and 18 bases lay between the germline ends. The DNA of the CDR3 is TGTGCCAGCAGCCCAACCTTTGGTCCATCTCAAGAGACCCAGTACTTC. Protein sequence: CASSPTFGPSQETQYF.

This rearrangement joins TRBV10-3 to TRBJ2-3, with 12 positions matching TRBD2. J lost 0 bases, V lost 9 bases, and 1 base had no gene match. The CDR3 contains 14 residues. Germline assignment: CDR1 ENHRY and CDR2 SYGVKD. This chain's CDR3 is CAIGTSGSTDTQYF. For the CDR3, the DNA is TGTGCCATAGGGACTAGCGGGAGCACAGATACGCAGTATTTT.

DNA for the CDR3: TGTGCCAGCACCCTGTTGAATGAAAAACTGTTTTTT. Amino acid sequence: CASTLLNEKLFF. The rearrangement joins TRBV7-2 to TRBJ1-4; no clear D gene. Trimming took 7 bases from V and 5 from J, leaving 8 bases between them. This CDR3 comprises 12 residues. CDR1 and CDR2 (germline): SGHTA, FQGNSA.

The CDR3, as DNA: TGTGCCACCAGTGATCCGGGCCCCGGGACAGGGCCATGGAATGAGCAGTTCTTC. Amino acid sequence: CATSDPGPGTGPWNEQFF. V and J are TRBV24-1 and TRBJ2-1; 9 nucleotides line up with TRBD1. In germline, CDR1 is KGHDR, CDR2 SFDVKD. This CDR3 is built from 18 residues. V shed 3 bases, J shed 7 bases, and the junction held 15 bases outside the gene matches.

This clonotype has just a few counts. The V call is TRBV28, the J call TRBJ1-1; D not certain. Trimming shortened V by 4 bases and J by 1 base, and 7 bases separated the two germline ends. The germline V gene has CDR1 MDHEN and CDR2 SYDVKM. CDR3 size: 13 residues. As DNA, the CDR3 is TGTGCCAGCAGTTGGATACAGAACACTGAAGCTTTCTTT. Amino acid sequence: CASSWIQNTEAFF.

This rearrangement joins TRBV29-1 to TRBJ2-1, with 10 nucleotides matching TRBD2. This CDR3 is 15 amino acids long. With 3 bases clipped from V and 2 bases from J, the junction kept 4 bases outside the gene matches. Looked up from germline, CDR1 is SQVTM and CDR2 is ANQGSEA. As DNA, the CDR3 is TGCAGCGTTGACAGCGGGAGGGCCGCCTACAATGAGCAGTTCTTC. Its translation: CSVDSGRAAYNEQFF.

This rearrangement joins TRBV5-1 to TRBJ2-7, with 12 bases identical to TRBD1. The germline V gene encodes CDR1 SGHRS and CDR2 YFSETQ. J was trimmed by 0 bases and V by 2 bases; bases with no gene match: 12. This CDR3 contains 19 residues. Here the CDR3 reads CASSLQPGQGATFSYEQYF. The CDR3 bases are TGCGCCAGCAGCTTACAACCGGGACAGGGGGCGACCTTCTCCTACGAGCAGTACTTC.

This clonotype has only a few counts. The chain links TRBV12-3 or TRBV12-4 to TRBJ1-5, with 10 bases lining up with TRBD1. CDR3 length equals 18 residues. The V gene end was trimmed by 5 bases and the J gene end by 3 bases; junction bases not matched to a gene: 13. The CDR3 nucleotides are TGTGCCAGCAGTCCCGGACAGGGGGTAAGGAAGGACAATCAGCCCCAGCATTTT. Its translation: CASSPGQGVRKDNQPQHF.

The genes are TRBV7-9 and TRBJ1-5; D gene uncertain. The CDR3 totals 13 residues. The germline V and J ends were trimmed by 5 bases and 7 bases, with 12 bases remaining between them. Per the germline V gene, CDR1 is SEHNR and CDR2 is FQNEAQ (reference sequence). The CDR3 coding sequence is TGTGCCAGCAGCAAAGGTGCGAGACAGCCCCAGCATTTT. Its protein product is CASSKGARQPQHF.

The sample holds a few counts of this clonotype. The CDR3: CASSLESGADTF. Here the CDR3 DNA reads TGCGCCAGCAGCTTGGAATCCGGGGCAGATACCTTC. The rearrangement joins TRBV5-1 to TRBJ1-2, with D maybe TRBD1 (5 bases). Trimming took 0 bases from V and 14 from J, leaving 14 bases between them. The length of the CDR3 is 12 residues. The germline V gene encodes CDR1 SGHRS and CDR2 YFSETQ.

The rearrangement links TRBV10-3 to TRBJ2-7, with D possibly being TRBD1 (5 bases). Germline-derived CDR1 and CDR2 are ENHRY and SYGVKD. This CDR3 has 15 residues. V gave up 0 bases and J gave up 2 bases, with 11 bases separating them. CDR3 bases: TGTGCCATCAGTGAGTCGGTTTACAGGACCTACGAGCAGTACTTC. Residues: CAISESVYRTYEQYF.

This clonotype came up many times. The chain couples TRBV7-6 to TRBJ2-2, with D perhaps TRBD2 (5 bases). CDR1 SGHVS and CDR2 FNYEAQ come from the germline V gene. CDR3 length: 15 residues. Trimming left V 3 bases short and J 3 bases short, with 11 bases between. The CDR3 coding sequence is TGTGCCAGCAGCTTTCTCCGAGCGGACACCGGGGAGCTGTTTTTT. This codes for CASSFLRADTGELFF.

The chain links TRBV5-5 to TRBJ2-7; D is ambiguous. The germline CDR1 and CDR2 sequences are SGHKS and YYEKEE (reference sequence). V lost 5 bases and J 2 bases, leaving 5 bases between the germline ends. This CDR3 is built from 11 residues. The CDR3 sequence: CASSKAYEQYF. The CDR3 coding sequence is TGTGCCAGCAGTAAGGCCTACGAGCAGTACTTC.

This clonotype was counted between two and nine times. The chain employs TRBV7-8 and TRBJ2-3, with 15 bases lining up with TRBD2. The ends lost 3 bases at V and 5 bases at J; junction bases unmatched: 6. Germline CDR1 SGHVS, CDR2 FQNEAQ. This CDR3 has 17 residues. CDR3 nucleotide sequence: TGTGCCAGCAGCTTCGGACTAGCGGGAGGGGCCCAAGATACGCAGTATTTT. The encoded protein is CASSFGLAGGAQDTQYF.

The chain joins TRBV5-1 to TRBJ2-7; D possibly uses TRBD1 or TRBD2 (5 bases each). From germline, CDR1 is SGHRS and CDR2 YFSETQ. CDR3 length: 14 amino acids. V lost 4 bases, J lost 2 bases, and 13 bases lay in between. The CDR3 nucleotides are TGCGCCAGCAGCCCCGGGGCACTTACCTACGAGCAGTACTTC. It translates to CASSPGALTYEQYF.

The chain employs TRBV19 and TRBJ2-3; 8 bases line up with TRBD1. Germline-derived CDR1 and CDR2 are LNHDA and SQIVND (reference sequence). The trim removed 8 bases at V and 3 bases at J, leaving 7 bases unmatched. The CDR3 is 14 amino acids. CDR3 residues: CASSDRGGTDTQYF. Here the CDR3 DNA reads TGTGCCAGTTCCGACAGGGGTGGAACAGATACGCAGTATTTT.

CDR3 sequence (DNA): TGTGCCAGCAGCTCCTTCCGGGACAGGGAAGAGACCCAGTACTTC. Encoded protein: CASSSFRDREETQYF. The chain joins TRBV11-1 to TRBJ2-5; 9 bases agree with TRBD1. The CDR3 totals 15 residues. Germline-derived CDR1 and CDR2 are SGHAT and FQDESV (reference sequence). Trimming at V came to 4 bases and at J to 3 bases, leaving 6 bases not matched to a gene. The full variable domain, with the rest looked up from reference TRBV11-1 and TRBJ2-5, is EAEVAQSPRYKITEKSQAVAFWCDPISGHATLYWYRQILGQGPELLVQFQDESVVDDSQLPKDRFSAERLKGVDSTLKIQPAELGDSAMYLCASSSFRDREETQYFGPGTRLLVL.

The chain couples TRBV4-1 to TRBJ2-5, with D perhaps matching TRBD2 (7 bases). The CDR3 runs 19 residues. V gave up 3 bases and J gave up 0 bases, with 23 bases separating them. CDR1 is MGHRA and CDR2 is YSYEKL in the germline V gene. The CDR3 protein is CASSHLGAARGGNQETQYF. The DNA for the CDR3 is TGCGCCAGCAGCCATCTGGGGGCGGCAAGGGGGGGGAACCAAGAGACCCAGTACTTC.

This chain joins TRBV10-3 and TRBJ2-2; TRBD2 aligns across 10 bases. Germline CDR1 reads ENHRY; CDR2 reads SYGVKD. The CDR3 loop spans 14 amino acids. After removal of 6 bases from V and 8 bases from J, the junction contained 6 bases not matched to a gene. CDR3 protein: CAISLAGEFGELFF. The CDR3 DNA reads as TGTGCCATCAGCCTAGCGGGAGAGTTTGGGGAGCTGTTTTTT.

The sample holds one count of this clonotype. This chain uses TRBV7-3 with TRBJ2-1; a weak D match, TRBD2 (6 bases). Trimming took off 5 bases at V and 6 bases at J, with 20 bases between the two ends. The CDR3 spans 16 residues. The V gene's germline CDR1 is SGHTA and CDR2 FQGTGA. The DNA for the CDR3 is TGTGCCAGCAGCCGAATACCGGGACTCGTGACCAATGAGCAGTTCTTC. The encoded protein is CASSRIPGLVTNEQFF. Variable domain in full (rest from reference TRBV7-3 and TRBJ2-1): GAGVSQTPSNKVTEKGKYVELRCDPISGHTALYWYRQSLGQGPEFLIYFQGTGAADDSGLPNDRFFAVRPEGSVSTLKIQRTERGDSAVYLCASSRIPGLVTNEQFFGPGTRLTVL.